The 28 T cell receptor beta chains listed next were all sequenced from one sample in a study of T cell changes during pregnancy in multiple sclerosis. Sequenced by immunoSEQ multiplex PCR; TCRdb stores in-frame clones only, minus some. This repertoire shows tens of thousands of clones, 85% to 90% found once; its top ten account for around a tenth. Sequencing used peripheral blood, obtained after pregnancy. Receptor source: a female donor in good health, enrolled as a control in a pregnancy study.

V gene TRBV30 combines with J gene TRBJ2-3, with 15 bases that match TRBD2. Germline CDR1 and CDR2: GTSNPN and SVGIG (reference sequence). The CDR3 runs to 14 residues. V lost 7 bases to trimming and J lost 5 bases; unmatched junction nucleotides: 4. The CDR3 nucleotides read TGTGCCTCAAGGACTAGCGGGGGGGTAGATACGCAGTATTTT. It specifies CASRTSGGVDTQYF.

The table lists this clone with a count of one. The CDR3 coding sequence is TGTGCCAGCAGCTTGGGGGGGCTTGGGGACACTGAAGCTTTCTTT. Translation: CASSLGGLGDTEAFF. V and J are TRBV5-4 and TRBJ1-1; maybe TRBD1 (6 bases). Trimming removed 0 bases at V and 3 bases at J, with 12 bases between. The CDR3 totals 15 residues. Germline CDR1 and CDR2: SGHNT and YYREEE (reference sequence). The variable domain in full, completed from reference TRBV5-4 and TRBJ1-1, reads ETGVTQSPTHLIKTRGQQVTLRCSSQSGHNTVSWYQQALGQGPQFIFQYYREEENGRGNFPPRFSGLQFPNYSSELNVNALELDDSALYLCASSLGGLGDTEAFFGQGTRLTVV.

The J gene is TRBJ2-7, the V gene TRBV30, with 11 bases that match TRBD1. CDR3 length: 15 residues. Germline assignment: CDR1 GTSNPN and CDR2 SVGIG (reference sequence). V dropped 4 bases and J dropped 0; count of bases not matched to a gene: 5. The CDR3 bases are TGTGCCTGGACCCGGGACAGGGGGTCCTCCTACGAGCAGTACTTC. As protein: CAWTRDRGSSYEQYF.

The chain has TRBV27 and TRBJ2-7, with 9 nucleotides matching TRBD2. The CDR3 totals 14 residues. CDR1 MNHEY and CDR2 SMNVEV come from the germline V gene (reference sequence). The V gene end was trimmed by 3 bases and the J gene end by 0 bases; junction bases not matched to a gene: 0. CDR3 nucleotides: TGTGCCAGCAGTTTGCGGGAGGGCTCCTACGAGCAGTACTTC. Translating it yields CASSLREGSYEQYF.

V is TRBV5-6 and J is TRBJ1-5; D gene uncertain. This CDR3 comprises 13 residues. Trimming took off 0 bases at V and 7 bases at J, with 8 bases between the two ends. The germline gives CDR1 SGHDT, CDR2 YYEEEE. Here the CDR3 reads CASSLGAGQPQHF. The CDR3, as DNA: TGTGCCAGCAGCTTGGGGGCTGGCCAGCCCCAGCATTTT.

This sequence joins TRBV10-3 and TRBJ2-5; TRBD2 matches 8 bases. CDR3 length equals 14 residues. The J segment lost 2 bases and the V segment lost 3 bases, leaving 2 bases of the junction unmatched. Germline V gene sequence: CDR1 ENHRY, CDR2 SYGVKD. CDR3 nucleotide sequence: TGTGCCATCAGTGATGGGACTAGACAAGAGACCCAGTACTTC. It yields the protein CAISDGTRQETQYF.

This clone was counted once. This chain connects TRBV6-5 to TRBJ1-2; 7 positions match TRBD1. V shed 5 bases and J 5 bases; nucleotides not matched to a gene: 5. CDR1 is MNHEY, CDR2 SVGAGI, per germline. The CDR3 has 13 amino acids. The CDR3 DNA reads TGTGCCAGCAGTACCGGGACAGCATATGGCTACACCTTC. As protein: CASSTGTAYGYTF.

The chain has TRBV4-1 and TRBJ2-1; 10 bases are shared with TRBD2. The V gene's germline CDR1 is MGHRA and CDR2 YSYEKL. Trimming took 4 bases from V and 4 from J; bases not matched to a gene: 10. This CDR3 is built from 17 residues. The CDR3 reads CASSPPSGLADYNEQFF. The CDR3 bases are TGCGCCAGCAGCCCCCCTTCTGGACTAGCGGATTACAATGAGCAGTTCTTC.

V gene TRBV6-5 combines with J gene TRBJ1-5, with 8 positions matching TRBD1. The J segment lost 4 bases and the V segment lost 4 bases, leaving 9 bases of the junction unmatched. CDR1 MNHEY and CDR2 SVGAGI come from the germline V gene. The CDR3 has 16 residues. The CDR3 loop is CASSFGQGGMNQPQHF. CDR3 in DNA: TGTGCCAGCAGTTTCGGACAGGGAGGGATGAATCAGCCCCAGCATTTT.

The CDR3 sequence: CASSRTGGGYEQYF. The DNA for the CDR3 is TGTGCCAGCAGTCGGACAGGGGGCGGCTACGAGCAGTACTTC. This rearrangement joins TRBV6-5 to TRBJ2-7; 11 bases line up with TRBD1. Germline CDR1 reads MNHEY; CDR2 reads SVGAGI. Losses at the gene ends were 5 bases for V and 3 bases for J; bases not matched to a gene: 3. This CDR3 is built from 14 residues.

The genes are TRBV19 and TRBJ1-2; D possibly corresponds to TRBD1 (6 bases). The germline CDR1 and CDR2 sequences are LNHDA and SQIVND (reference sequence). The length of the CDR3 is 13 residues. V gave up 4 bases and J gave up 4 bases, with 10 bases separating them. The DNA of the CDR3 is TGTGCCAGTAGTAAAGGACAGAGCTATGGCTACACCTTC. It encodes CASSKGQSYGYTF. Using reference TRBV19 and TRBJ1-2 for the parts outside the CDR3, the full variable domain is DGGITQSPKYLFRKEGQNVTLSCEQNLNHDAMYWYRQDPGQGLRLIYYSQIVNDFQKGDIAEGYSVSREKKESFPLTVTSAQKNPTAFYLCASSKGQSYGYTFGSGTRLTVV.

This clone appeared once. This chain uses TRBV29-1 with TRBJ1-2; weak D call: TRBD1 (5 bases). The CDR3 spans 15 residues. The germline V and J ends were trimmed by 0 bases and 6 bases, with 17 bases remaining between them. Germline V lookup: CDR1 SQVTM, CDR2 ANQGSEA. The CDR3 protein is CSVEDRGREEDGYTF. CDR3 nucleotides: TGCAGCGTTGAAGATCGAGGCAGGGAGGAGGATGGCTACACCTTC.

The chain is built from TRBV6-5 and TRBJ2-2; D is possibly TRBD1 (6 bases). The CDR3 totals 13 residues. V was pared by 7 bases and J by 4 bases, with 10 bases between. CDR1 is MNHEY and CDR2 is SVGAGI in the germline V gene. The CDR3 nucleotides are TGTGCCAGCACTCAGGGGACCACCGGGGAGCTGTTTTTT. Its protein product is CASTQGTTGELFF.

The genes are TRBV29-1 and TRBJ1-1, with a possible D match to TRBD1 (5 bases). The CDR3 spans 12 residues. V was cut by 6 bases and J by 6 bases, with 14 bases left in between. Germline lookup yields CDR1 SQVTM and CDR2 ANQGSEA. CDR3 bases: TGCAGCGTCGCCTGGGGGGACTCTGAAGCTTTCTTT. Encoded protein: CSVAWGDSEAFF.

The chain recombines TRBV5-4 with TRBJ2-7; no firm D call. The germline gives CDR1 SGHNT, CDR2 YYREEE (reference sequence). The CDR3 sequence is 13 residues long. The V end was cut by 1 base, the J end by 0 bases, with 5 bases between. Here the CDR3 reads CASSLPNSYEQYF. The DNA of the CDR3 is TGTGCCAGCAGCTTGCCTAACTCCTACGAGCAGTACTTC. Based on the CDR3 plus reference TRBV5-4 and TRBJ2-7, the full variable domain is ETGVTQSPTHLIKTRGQQVTLRCSSQSGHNTVSWYQQALGQGPQFIFQYYREEENGRGNFPPRFSGLQFPNYSSELNVNALELDDSALYLCASSLPNSYEQYFGPGTRLTVT.

This clone was observed a few times. This chain connects TRBV7-9 to TRBJ2-1, with D possibly TRBD1 on 5 matching bases. Germline CDR1 SEHNR, CDR2 FQNEAQ (reference sequence). CDR3 length equals 14 residues. V dropped 1 base and J dropped 9 bases, with 13 bases sitting between them. The CDR3 DNA reads as TGTGCCAGCAGCTTAGTTGCAGGGTTAGCTGAGCAGTTCTTC. Its translation: CASSLVAGLAEQFF. The entire variable domain, with the rest obtained from reference TRBV7-9 and TRBJ2-1, is as follows: DTGVSQNPRHKITKRGQNVTFRCDPISEHNRLYWYRQTLGQGPEFLTYFQNEAQLEKSRLLSDRFSAERPKGSFSTLEIQRTEQGDSAMYLCASSLVAGLAEQFFGPGTRLTVL.

The V and J genes are TRBV6-6 and TRBJ2-1, with TRBD2 matching over 10 bases. There are 15 residues in the CDR3. The V and J ends lost 5 bases and 2 bases, in that order; junction bases with no gene match: 3. Per germline, CDR1 MNHNY and CDR2 SVGAGI (reference sequence). The CDR3 sequence is CASSPLAGAYNEQFF. CDR3 DNA sequence: TGTGCCAGCAGTCCCCTAGCGGGAGCCTACAATGAGCAGTTCTTC.

This sequence joins TRBV27 and TRBJ2-7; a possible D gene is TRBD1 (5 bases). Trimming pared 3 bases from V and 2 bases from J, leaving 23 bases between. The CDR3 is made up of 18 amino acids. Germline V lookup: CDR1 MNHEY, CDR2 SMNVEV (reference sequence). The CDR3 DNA follows: TGTGCCAGCAGTTTGGGCCGCTTGGGGCAGGGCCCTCCCTACGAGCAGTACTTC. Its protein is CASSLGRLGQGPPYEQYF.

This chain links TRBV19 with TRBJ1-1; D gene ambiguous. The V gene's germline CDR1 is LNHDA and CDR2 SQIVND (reference sequence). V lost 5 bases and J 0 bases, leaving 10 bases between the germline ends. This CDR3 has 14 residues. CDR3 sequence reads: CASSRRSMNTEAFF. The DNA of the CDR3 is TGTGCCAGTAGTCGAAGGAGCATGAACACTGAAGCTTTCTTT.

As for this clone: The junction departs from germline at one end; a sequencing error may be responsible. The sample carries other DNA sequences with the same CDR3. This chain links TRBV6-5 with TRBJ1-3; D is undetermined. This CDR3 contains 14 residues. In germline, CDR1 is MNHEY, CDR2 SVGAGI. This CDR3 reads CASSLGPSGNTIYF. The DNA of the CDR3 is TGTGCTAGCAGTCTGGGCCCTTCGGGAAACACCATATATTTT.

The rearrangement uses TRBV25-1 and TRBJ2-1; 9 bases align to TRBD1. CDR1 and CDR2 (germline): MGHDK, SYGVNS. The V gene end was trimmed by 7 bases and the J gene end by 5 bases; junction bases not matched to a gene: 6. The CDR3 is 14 amino acids. In DNA, the CDR3 is TGTGCCAGCAAGGAGGGGACAGGGAACAATGAGCAGTTCTTC. As protein: CASKEGTGNNEQFF.

The chain combines TRBV7-9 with TRBJ2-3, with 9 bases aligning to TRBD2. The CDR3 extends over 16 amino acids. CDR1 and CDR2 (germline): SEHNR, FQNEAQ (reference sequence). V lost 5 bases and J lost 5; bases outside the gene matches: 11. The CDR3 loop is CASSPLVGAGGDTQYF. As DNA, the CDR3 is TGTGCCAGCAGCCCCCTCGTGGGAGCGGGGGGAGATACGCAGTATTTT.

The chain uses TRBV9 and TRBJ2-7, with D perhaps TRBD1 (6 bases). This CDR3 comprises 15 residues. Germline assignment: CDR1 SGDLS and CDR2 YYNGEE. V lost 0 bases and J lost 4, with 14 bases in between. The CDR3 sequence is CASSVDRESVYEQYF. The CDR3 DNA follows: TGTGCCAGCAGCGTAGACAGGGAGTCGGTATACGAGCAGTACTTC.

V and J are TRBV7-6 and TRBJ2-7; the match to TRBD1 covers 7 bases. After removal of 5 bases from V and 3 bases from J, the junction contained 10 bases not matched to a gene. The germline CDR1 and CDR2 sequences are SGHVS and FNYEAQ. CDR3 length: 15 amino acids. In nucleotides, the CDR3 is TGTGCCAGCAGCCCCGACCCCGACAGGGTCTACGAGCAGTACTTC. This sequence encodes CASSPDPDRVYEQYF.

J is TRBJ2-5 and V is TRBV2; no firm D call. This CDR3 contains 12 residues. Trimming stripped 2 bases from V and 5 bases from J, with 6 bases between. Germline CDR1 and CDR2: SNHLY and FYNNEI. The CDR3 nucleotides are TGTGCCAGCAGTGAATTCGCGGAGACCCAGTACTTC. Residues: CASSEFAETQYF.

The DNA for the CDR3 is TGTGCCAGCAGTGCCCCCAAGGGGGCAACCTACAATGAGCAGTTCTTC. Amino acid sequence: CASSAPKGATYNEQFF. The chain combines TRBV25-1 with TRBJ2-1; 7 nucleotides align to TRBD1. Germline V gene data show CDR1 as MGHDK and CDR2 as SYGVNS. Germline trimming cut 4 bases from V and 2 bases from J; bases unmatched to any gene: 8. CDR3 size: 16 residues.

The CDR3 DNA sequence: TGTGCCTGGAGTGCCGGACTGGGGAATGAAAAACTGTTTTTT. Amino acid sequence: CAWSAGLGNEKLFF. This chain connects TRBV30 to TRBJ1-4; D gene unclear. Germline values: CDR1 GTSNPN, CDR2 SVGIG (reference sequence). The CDR3 totals 14 residues. Trimming left V 1 base short and J 5 bases short, with 11 bases between.

The V call is TRBV19, the J call TRBJ2-7; 9 nucleotides agree with TRBD2. With V trimmed by 3 bases and J by 2 bases, 2 bases remained unmatched. This CDR3 is 14 amino acids long. Per germline, CDR1 LNHDA and CDR2 SQIVND (reference sequence). CDR3: CASSISGGTYEQYF. CDR3 DNA sequence: TGTGCCAGTAGTATTAGCGGGGGCACCTACGAGCAGTACTTC.